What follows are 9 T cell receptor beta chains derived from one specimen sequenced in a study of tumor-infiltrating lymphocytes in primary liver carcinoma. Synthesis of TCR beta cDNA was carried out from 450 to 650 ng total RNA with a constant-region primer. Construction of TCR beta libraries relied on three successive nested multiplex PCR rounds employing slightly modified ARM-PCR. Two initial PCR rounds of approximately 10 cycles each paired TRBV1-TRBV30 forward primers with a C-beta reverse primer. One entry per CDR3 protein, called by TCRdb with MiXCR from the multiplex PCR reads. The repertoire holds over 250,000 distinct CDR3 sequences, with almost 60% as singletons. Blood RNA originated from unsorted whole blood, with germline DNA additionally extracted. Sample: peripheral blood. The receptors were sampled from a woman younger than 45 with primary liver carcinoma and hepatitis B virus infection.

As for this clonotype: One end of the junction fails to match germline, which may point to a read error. This CDR3 is CTSSLGTGGLNEQFF. The CDR3 DNA reads TGTACCAGCAGCTTAGGGACAGGGGGACTCAATGAGCAATTCTTC. This chain connects TRBV11-3 to TRBJ2-1, with TRBD1 matching 11 bases. Germline loops: CDR1 SGHNT, CDR2 YENEEA. The CDR3 extends over 15 amino acids.

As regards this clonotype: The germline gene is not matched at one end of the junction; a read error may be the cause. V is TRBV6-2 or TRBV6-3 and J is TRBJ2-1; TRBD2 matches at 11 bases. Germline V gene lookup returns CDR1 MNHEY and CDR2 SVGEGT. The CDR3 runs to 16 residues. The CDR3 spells CASCYSDSGRAGEQFF. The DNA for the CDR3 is TGTGCCAGCTGTTACTCGGATAGCGGGAGGGCCGGTGAGCAGTTCTTC.

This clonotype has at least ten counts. The CDR3 nucleotides read TGCAGCGTAACAGCCCAAGGGCGCGGCTACACCTTC. Amino acid sequence: CSVTAQGRGYTF. The gene calls are TRBV29-1 and TRBJ1-2; D not resolved. Trimming cost V 6 bases and J 8 bases, with 16 bases left between them. In germline, CDR1 is SQVTM, CDR2 ANQGSEA. The CDR3 is 12 amino acids.

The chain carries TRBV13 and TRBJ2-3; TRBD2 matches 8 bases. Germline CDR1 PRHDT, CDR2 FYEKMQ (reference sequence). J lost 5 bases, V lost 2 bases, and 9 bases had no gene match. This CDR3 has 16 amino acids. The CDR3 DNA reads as TGTGCCAGCAGCTTACACACGGGAGGGCCAGGAGATACGCAGTATTTT. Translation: CASSLHTGGPGDTQYF.

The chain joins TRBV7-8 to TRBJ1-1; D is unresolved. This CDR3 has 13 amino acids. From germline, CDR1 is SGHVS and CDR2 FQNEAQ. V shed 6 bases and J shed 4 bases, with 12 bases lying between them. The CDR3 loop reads CASSPPGGTEAFF. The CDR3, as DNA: TGTGCCAGCAGTCCGCCGGGTGGCACTGAAGCTTTCTTT.

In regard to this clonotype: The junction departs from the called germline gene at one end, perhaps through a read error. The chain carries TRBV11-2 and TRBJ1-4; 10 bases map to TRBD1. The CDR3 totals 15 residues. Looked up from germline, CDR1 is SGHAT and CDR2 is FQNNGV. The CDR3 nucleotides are TGTGCCAGTAGCTTTTTGGGACAGGGGCGAGAAAAACTGTTTTTT. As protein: CASSFLGQGREKLFF. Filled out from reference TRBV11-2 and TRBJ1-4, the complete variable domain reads EAGVAQSPRYKIIEKRQSVAFWCNPISGHATLYWYQQILGQGPKLLIQFQNNGVVDDSQLPKDRFSAERLKGVDSTLKIQPAKLEDSAVYLCASSFLGQGREKLFFGSGTQLSVL.

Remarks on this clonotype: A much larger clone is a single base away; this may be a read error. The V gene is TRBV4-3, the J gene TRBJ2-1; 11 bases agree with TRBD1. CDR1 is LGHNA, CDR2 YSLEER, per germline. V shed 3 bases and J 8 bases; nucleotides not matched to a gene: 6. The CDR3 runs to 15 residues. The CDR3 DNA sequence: TGCGCCAGCAGCCACGGACAGGGGGCGATCGATGAGCAGTTCTTC. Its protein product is CASSHGQGAIDEQFF.

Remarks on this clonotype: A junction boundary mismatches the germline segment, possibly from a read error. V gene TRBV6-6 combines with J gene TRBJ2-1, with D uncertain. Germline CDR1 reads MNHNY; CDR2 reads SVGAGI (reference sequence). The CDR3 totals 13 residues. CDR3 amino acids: CASSYVLTSEQIF. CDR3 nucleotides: TGCGCCAGCAGTTACGTACTCACCAGTGAGCAGATCTTC.

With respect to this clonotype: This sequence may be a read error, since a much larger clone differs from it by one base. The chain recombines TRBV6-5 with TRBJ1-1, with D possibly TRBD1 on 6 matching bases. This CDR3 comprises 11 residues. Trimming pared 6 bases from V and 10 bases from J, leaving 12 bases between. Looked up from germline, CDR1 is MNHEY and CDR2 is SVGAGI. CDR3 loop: CASRKQGAAFF. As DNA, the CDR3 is TGTGCCAGCAGAAAACAGGGAGCAGCTTTCTTT.